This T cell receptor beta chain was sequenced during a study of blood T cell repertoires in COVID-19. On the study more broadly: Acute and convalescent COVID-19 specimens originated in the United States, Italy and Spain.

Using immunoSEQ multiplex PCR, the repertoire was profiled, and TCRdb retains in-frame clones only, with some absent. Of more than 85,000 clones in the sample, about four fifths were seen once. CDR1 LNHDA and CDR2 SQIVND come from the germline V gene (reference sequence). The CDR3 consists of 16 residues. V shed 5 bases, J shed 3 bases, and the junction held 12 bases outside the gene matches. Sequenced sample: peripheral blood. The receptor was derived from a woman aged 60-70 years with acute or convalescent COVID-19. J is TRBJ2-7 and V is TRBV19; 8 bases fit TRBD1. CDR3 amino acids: CASSRGQGASFYEQYF. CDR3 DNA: TGTGCCAGTAGTCGCGGGCAGGGGGCCTCTTTCTACGAGCAGTACTTC.